The entry that follows covers one TCR beta chain sequence. With 2 bases removed from V and 0 bases from J, the gap between germline ends came to 15 bases. CDR3 size: 18 residues. Germline V CDR1 and CDR2: SGHRS, YFSETQ. The TCRbeta library was prepared with unique molecular identifiers. In TCRdb, the PCR reads were re-called with MiXCR into one record per CDR3 protein. Found here are about 400,000 distinct CDR3 sequences, around 21% of them singletons; the top ten hold approximately 3.9%. This sample is drawn from a study of T-cell reconstitution after alpha-beta-depleted transplantation in children. The chain combines TRBV5-1 with TRBJ2-6; D remains unclear. Here the sequenced sample was PBMCs from the stem cell graft donor, taken from the stem cell graft. The TCR comes from a human donor who donated a stem cell graft to a child with acute myeloid leukemia. In DNA, the CDR3 is TGCGCCAGCAGCTTAGTGACAACTACCTCCTCTGGGGCCAACGTCCTGACTTTC. This codes for CASSLVTTTSSGANVLTF.